What follows are 23 T cell receptor beta chains derived from one specimen sequenced in a study of T cell responses to AZD1222 COVID-19 vaccine. Only in-frame clones appear in the TCRdb table, and some are missing; sequencing was by immunoSEQ multiplex PCR. The sample holds 250,000 to 300,000 clones, 94% seen once. Sequenced material: peripheral blood, taken 28 days after the second AZD1222 dose. The receptors stem from an adult who received the AZD1222 COVID-19 vaccine.

V gene TRBV4-1 combines with J gene TRBJ1-5, with 9 nucleotides matching TRBD1. The CDR3 extends over 16 amino acids. Germline CDR1 MGHRA, CDR2 YSYEKL. Unmatched junction bases numbered 4, after V lost 3 bases and J lost 1 base. For the CDR3, the DNA is TGCGCCAGCAGCCAGAGGACAGGGGCAAGCAATCAGCCCCAGCATTTT. As protein: CASSQRTGASNQPQHF.

The chain recombines TRBV6-4 with TRBJ2-2, with D perhaps matching TRBD1 or TRBD2 (5 bases each). The CDR3 is 14 amino acids. Germline CDR1 MRHNA, CDR2 SNTAGT. Trimming removed 10 bases from V and 1 base from J, with 13 bases in between. The CDR3 DNA is TGTGCCACTTCCCGGGACCTGAACACCGGGGAGCTGTTTTTT. This encodes CATSRDLNTGELFF.

CDR3 coding DNA: TGTGCCACCAGTGCTGGTCCTTTCTCCTACGAGCAGTACTTC. This sequence encodes CATSAGPFSYEQYF. J is TRBJ2-7 and V is TRBV24-1; D remains unclear. CDR1 is KGHDR, CDR2 SFDVKD, per germline. This CDR3 is built from 14 residues. The V gene lost 5 bases and the J gene lost 0 bases, with 10 bases spanning the gap.

The chain is built from TRBV2 and TRBJ2-7; maybe TRBD2 (6 bases). Trimming shortened V by 6 bases and J by 0 bases, and 9 bases separated the two germline ends. Germline V gene lookup returns CDR1 SNHLY and CDR2 FYNNEI. The CDR3 is 13 amino acids. In DNA, the CDR3 is TGTGCCAGCAGGGCGGGGCTCTCCTACGAGCAGTACTTC. Residues: CASRAGLSYEQYF.

This CDR3 reads CASRRGGAYEQYF. CDR3 coding DNA: TGTGCCAGCAGGCGTGGTGGGGCCTACGAGCAGTACTTC. This chain uses TRBV27 with TRBJ2-7; no reliable D call. V lost 6 bases to trimming and J lost 2 bases, with 11 bases between them. The CDR3 covers 13 residues. Per the germline V gene, CDR1 is MNHEY and CDR2 is SMNVEV (reference sequence).

The chain is built from TRBV10-2 and TRBJ1-2; TRBD1 matches 8 bases. The CDR3 loop spans 16 amino acids. J gave up 1 base and V 4 bases, and 8 bases lay outside the gene matches. The germline V gene has CDR1 WSHSY and CDR2 SAAADI. The CDR3 reads CASSVRTDRVNYGYTF. In nucleotides, the CDR3 is TGCGCCAGCAGTGTGCGGACGGACAGGGTTAACTATGGCTACACCTTC.

CDR3 DNA: TGCGCCAGCAGCTCCGGCCCGGGAGAGTACACTGAAGCTTTCTTT. This encodes CASSSGPGEYTEAFF. This chain joins TRBV5-1 and TRBJ1-1; no clear D gene. CDR3 size: 15 residues. V was trimmed by 3 bases and J by 3 bases, leaving 15 bases between them. The germline V gene encodes CDR1 SGHRS and CDR2 YFSETQ.

The CDR3 nucleotides are TGCGCCAGCAGCTTCGCTAGCGGGGCCAACACCTACGAGCAGTACTTC. Translated: CASSFASGANTYEQYF. This sequence joins TRBV5-1 and TRBJ2-7; TRBD2 aligns across 9 bases. The CDR3 spans 16 residues. Germline CDR1 SGHRS, CDR2 YFSETQ. V was clipped by 2 bases and J by 2 bases; unmatched bases: 8.

The chain is built from TRBV13 and TRBJ2-7; 9 nucleotides match TRBD2. Germline loops: CDR1 PRHDT, CDR2 FYEKMQ (reference sequence). J was trimmed by 11 bases and V by 2 bases; bases with no gene match: 13. The CDR3 is 15 residues long. CDR3 nucleotides: TGTGCCAGCAGCTTAACAACCCTTTATAGCGGGAGTGAGTACTTC. Translating it yields CASSLTTLYSGSEYF.

The gene calls are TRBV19 and TRBJ1-1, with TRBD1 matching 9 bases. The V gene's germline CDR1 is LNHDA and CDR2 SQIVND (reference sequence). Trimming cost V 3 bases and J 7 bases; bases outside gene matches: 6. The CDR3 has 14 amino acids. In DNA, the CDR3 is TGTGCCAGTAGTATGGACAGGGGATTGGGTGAAGCTTTCTTT. This sequence encodes CASSMDRGLGEAFF.

The chain links TRBV4-1 to TRBJ2-7, with TRBD1 matching 7 bases. Germline trimming cut 4 bases from V and 0 bases from J; bases unmatched to any gene: 3. The CDR3 runs 14 residues. The germline CDR1 and CDR2 sequences are MGHRA and YSYEKL. CDR3 DNA sequence: TGCGCCAGCAGCCTCCGGACAGGCTCCTACGAGCAGTACTTC. This encodes CASSLRTGSYEQYF.

The genes are TRBV6-6 and TRBJ2-6, with TRBD1 as a possible D gene (7 bases). The V end was cut by 5 bases, the J end by 0 bases, with 14 bases between. This CDR3 region has 17 residues. Germline values: CDR1 MNHNY, CDR2 SVGAGI (reference sequence). Written as DNA, the CDR3 is TGTGCCAGCAGTCGCGGGACAGTTTTCTCTGGGGCCAACGTCCTGACTTTC. Amino acids: CASSRGTVFSGANVLTF.

The V call is TRBV6-4, the J call TRBJ1-6, with D possibly matching TRBD1 (6 bases). Between the trimmed V and J ends, which lost 6 bases and 8 bases, there was a span of 11 bases. From germline, CDR1 is MRHNA and CDR2 SNTAGT. The CDR3 has 13 residues. As DNA, the CDR3 is TGTGCCAGCAGCCGGGGGCGCGATTCACCCCTCCACTTT. This sequence encodes CASSRGRDSPLHF.

The V and J genes are TRBV5-1 and TRBJ2-7; D tentatively fits TRBD1 or TRBD2 (5 bases each). The germline V and J ends were trimmed by 6 bases and 3 bases, with 13 bases remaining between them. The CDR3 runs to 13 residues. The germline V gene encodes CDR1 SGHRS and CDR2 YFSETQ. CDR3: CASKTGQDYEQYF. The CDR3 DNA is TGCGCCAGCAAAACGGGGCAGGACTACGAGCAGTACTTC.

The chain couples TRBV28 to TRBJ2-4; D perhaps matches TRBD1 (6 bases). With 2 bases removed from V and 5 bases from J, the gap between germline ends came to 7 bases. CDR3 length equals 13 residues. CDR1 is MDHEN, CDR2 SYDVKM, per germline. CDR3 sequence: CASSLPGENIQYF. As DNA, the CDR3 is TGTGCCAGCAGTTTACCAGGGGAAAACATTCAGTACTTC.

The V gene is TRBV28, the J gene TRBJ1-3; 11 bases agree with TRBD1. Germline assignment: CDR1 MDHEN and CDR2 SYDVKM. The CDR3 runs 14 residues. V shed 7 bases and J 7 bases; nucleotides not matched to a gene: 6. As DNA, the CDR3 is TGTGCCAGCATCCCGGGACAGGGGGGTAACACCATATATTTT. Protein: CASIPGQGGNTIYF.

V and J are TRBV10-3 and TRBJ2-7; no reliable D call. CDR3 size: 15 residues. Trimming pared 10 bases from V and 1 base from J, leaving 20 bases between. Germline CDR1 and CDR2: ENHRY and SYGVKD. CDR3 in DNA: TGTGCCACGCTCGTAGACTCTATAGGATCCTACGAGCAGTACTTC. Translation gives CATLVDSIGSYEQYF.

This clone was recorded only once. The genes are TRBV5-4 and TRBJ1-1, with TRBD1 matching 7 bases. Trimming cost V 5 bases and J 3 bases; bases outside gene matches: 7. Per the germline V gene, CDR1 is SGHNT and CDR2 is YYREEE (reference sequence). The CDR3 length is 14 residues. DNA for the CDR3: TGTGCCAGCAGGGCCGGACAGGCAGACACTGAAGCTTTCTTT. Translation gives CASRAGQADTEAFF.

As to this clone: Other DNA sequences in this sample translate to the same CDR3. The chain recombines TRBV6-2 or TRBV6-3 with TRBJ2-7, with D possibly being TRBD1 (6 bases). Trimming pared 5 bases from V and 5 bases from J, leaving 13 bases between. The germline V gene has CDR1 MNHEY and CDR2 SVGEGT. The CDR3 totals 13 residues. In DNA, the CDR3 is TGTGCCAGCAGTCACTTCGACAGGCACGAGCAGTACTTC. Protein sequence: CASSHFDRHEQYF.

The gene calls are TRBV3-1 (or the pseudogene TRBV3-2) and TRBJ2-3, with 7 nucleotides matching TRBD1. V lost 1 base to trimming and J lost 6 bases; unmatched junction nucleotides: 10. The CDR3 runs 16 residues. The germline gives CDR1 LGHDT, CDR2 YNNKEL (reference sequence). The CDR3 DNA reads as TGTGCCAGCAGCCAAGGGTTGGCAGGGGGTTGGGATACGCAGTATTTT. Translating gives CASSQGLAGGWDTQYF.

This chain connects TRBV15 to TRBJ1-2, with 9 bases matching TRBD1. J was trimmed by 3 bases and V by 4 bases; bases with no gene match: 3. Germline CDR1 reads LNHNV; CDR2 reads YYDKDF (reference sequence). This CDR3 comprises 14 residues. CDR3 sequence (DNA): TGTGCCACCAGCATACGACAGGGGGACTATGGCTACACCTTC. Translated, it gives CATSIRQGDYGYTF.

This clone was observed a few times. The rearrangement joins TRBV6-5 to TRBJ2-7, with D uncertain. The V and J ends lost 4 bases and 3 bases respectively, with 7 bases between them. Germline V CDR1 and CDR2: MNHEY, SVGAGI. The CDR3 runs 12 residues. CDR3 sequence reads: CASSSILYEQYF. In DNA form, the CDR3 reads TGTGCCAGCAGTTCCATCCTCTACGAGCAGTACTTC.

In its sample, this clone was seen once. The chain joins TRBV9 to TRBJ2-2, with D possibly being TRBD1 (7 bases). Germline V gene sequence: CDR1 SGDLS, CDR2 YYNGEE. The CDR3 spans 15 residues. V dropped 4 bases and J dropped 9 bases, with 19 bases sitting between them. DNA for the CDR3: TGTGCCAGCAGCCCCTACGGAGGGGGCCAAAGGGAGCTGTTTTTT. Translating gives CASSPYGGGQRELFF.